What follows are 15 T cell receptor beta chains derived from one specimen sequenced in a study of Ad26.COV2.S vaccination and SARS-CoV-2 variants. Treatment in this sample: 15 to 20 received Ad26.COV2.S at low or high dose, single or two shots; five or six received placebo; per-sample allocation not given. The samples date from day 63 after the first vaccine or placebo injection. Here immunoSEQ multiplex PCR was the method, and the copy in TCRdb shows in-frame clones only, minus some. The top ten clones hold roughly 10% of a sample with roughly 240,000 clones, approximately 88% of them seen once. The material sequenced was peripheral blood, taken in a trial of Ad26.COV2.S vaccine versus placebo. The receptors stem from a person aged 18-65 years who received the Ad26.COV2.S COVID-19 vaccine or a placebo.

The V and J genes are TRBV19 and TRBJ1-4; the D is unclear. Germline V gene data show CDR1 as LNHDA and CDR2 as SQIVND (reference sequence). This CDR3 is built from 15 residues. Trimming cost V 1 base and J 3 bases, with 9 bases left between them. CDR3 region: CASSIVSRSNEKLFF. Here the CDR3 DNA reads TGTGCCAGTAGTATAGTCTCGAGGTCTAATGAAAAACTGTTTTTT. The full variable domain, its missing parts supplied by reference TRBV19 and TRBJ1-4, is DGGITQSPKYLFRKEGQNVTLSCEQNLNHDAMYWYRQDPGQGLRLIYYSQIVNDFQKGDIAEGYSVSREKKESFPLTVTSAQKNPTAFYLCASSIVSRSNEKLFFGSGTQLSVL.

In this sample, this clone is large (0.1 to 1%). This chain joins TRBV29-1 and TRBJ2-7, with D possibly called TRBD1 or TRBD2 (5 bases each). Per germline, CDR1 SQVTM and CDR2 ANQGSEA. The V gene lost 2 bases and the J gene lost 6 bases, with 17 bases spanning the gap. The CDR3 is 14 residues long. The chain's CDR3 is CSVETEGPGGEQYF. CDR3 DNA sequence: TGCAGCGTTGAAACGGAAGGCCCTGGGGGCGAGCAGTACTTC.

CDR3 in amino acids: CASSYRTGQNTEAFF. Here the CDR3 DNA reads TGTGCCAGCAGCTACCGGACAGGGCAGAACACTGAAGCTTTCTTT. The rearrangement uses TRBV7-9 and TRBJ1-1, with TRBD1 matching 8 bases. The CDR3 covers 15 residues. The germline V gene has CDR1 SEHNR and CDR2 FQNEAQ (reference sequence). The ends lost 4 bases at V and 1 base at J; junction bases unmatched: 5.

V gene TRBV9 combines with J gene TRBJ2-3, with D unclear. CDR3 length: 11 residues. Germline CDR1 is SGDLS and CDR2 is YYNGEE. The germline V and J ends were trimmed by 4 bases and 7 bases, with 7 bases remaining between them. The CDR3 DNA reads as TGTGCCAGCAGCTCCGGCAATACGCAGTATTTT. It encodes CASSSGNTQYF.

The CDR3 is CASSLLAGPYNEQFF. The CDR3 DNA is TGTGCCAGCAGCTTACTAGCGGGACCCTACAATGAGCAGTTCTTC. The chain couples TRBV7-3 to TRBJ2-1; 9 bases fit TRBD2. V lost 2 bases, J lost 2 bases, and 1 base stayed unmatched. Germline CDR1 and CDR2: SGHTA and FQGTGA. This CDR3 has 15 residues.

The CDR3 sequence is CASRSGVNEKLFF. CDR3 nucleotide sequence: TGTGCCAGCAGATCAGGGGTGAATGAAAAACTGTTTTTT. The chain has TRBV12-3 or TRBV12-4 and TRBJ1-4; tentative D call: TRBD1 (6 bases). Trimming took 6 bases from V and 5 from J, leaving 10 bases between them. The CDR3 loop spans 13 amino acids.

The V call is TRBV6-1, the J call TRBJ1-2; perhaps TRBD1 as D (6 bases). V was trimmed by 6 bases and J by 4 bases, leaving 15 bases between them. Germline loops: CDR1 MNHNS, CDR2 SASEGT. The CDR3 consists of 14 residues. The CDR3 coding sequence is TGTGCCAGCAGACTCTCGACAGGCGGCTATGGCTACACCTTC. It translates to CASRLSTGGYGYTF.

The chain employs TRBV9 and TRBJ2-1, with D possibly matching TRBD2 (5 bases). Germline V gene data show CDR1 as SGDLS and CDR2 as YYNGEE. The CDR3 consists of 18 residues. V lost 0 bases and J 8 bases, leaving 24 bases between the germline ends. CDR3 bases: TGTGCCAGCAGCGTAGCTACGACTAACGGGATGACTGTCGATGAGCAGTTCTTC. Translated, it gives CASSVATTNGMTVDEQFF.

The chain uses TRBV5-8 and TRBJ2-7, with TRBD2 matching over 8 bases. V trimming: 3 bases; J trimming: 6 bases; junction bases outside the gene matches: 20. Germline assignment: CDR1 SGHTS and CDR2 YDEGEE. CDR3 length: 18 amino acids. CDR3 in DNA: TGTGCCAGCAGCTCACCGGGGGGGGCCAACCTTCGGTCGACCGAGCAGTACTTC. This sequence encodes CASSSPGGANLRSTEQYF. The whole variable domain, remainder taken from reference TRBV5-8 and TRBJ2-7, is EAGVTQSPTHLIKTRGQQATLRCSPISGHTSVYWYQQALGLGLQFLLWYDEGEERNRGNFPPRFSGRQFPNYSSELNVNALELEDSALYLCASSSPGGANLRSTEQYFGPGTRLTVT.

The chain links TRBV14 to TRBJ1-2, with no clear D. Trimming removed 1 base from V and 0 bases from J, with 9 bases in between. The CDR3 is 15 residues long. Per the germline V gene, CDR1 is SGHDN and CDR2 is FVKESK. The CDR3 loop is CASSQVGQPNYGYTF. The CDR3 coding sequence is TGTGCCAGCAGCCAAGTTGGCCAGCCTAACTATGGCTACACCTTC. Based on the CDR3 plus reference TRBV14 and TRBJ1-2, the full variable domain is EAGVTQFPSHSVIEKGQTVTLRCDPISGHDNLYWYRRVMGKEIKFLLHFVKESKQDESGMPNNRFLAERTGGTYSTLKVQPAELEDSGVYFCASSQVGQPNYGYTFGSGTRLTVV.

V is TRBV23-1 and J is TRBJ1-3, with D perhaps TRBD1 (5 bases). TRBV23-1 is given ORF status, its function remaining uncertain. V was clipped by 2 bases and J by 4 bases, with 18 bases between them. This CDR3 has 17 residues. CDR3 loop: CASSQPDDSQKGNTIYF. CDR3 nucleotides: TGCGCCAGCAGTCAACCCGACGACAGCCAAAAGGGAAACACCATATATTTT.

In the case of this clone: It may be a read error: a sequence one base away is much more abundant. The CDR3 loop is CASSPGTGYEQYF. For the CDR3, the DNA is TGTGCCAGCAGTCCCGGGACAGGATACGAGCAGTACTTC. The J gene is TRBJ2-7, the V gene TRBV27; 8 bases are a match to TRBD1. The V segment lost 5 bases and the J segment 4 bases; nucleotides outside the gene matches: 4. This CDR3 spans 13 amino acids. Germline V gene lookup returns CDR1 MNHEY and CDR2 SMNVEV (reference sequence).

This clone was detected once. The chain links TRBV28 to TRBJ2-1, with 13 bases identical to TRBD2. Trimming at V came to 5 bases and at J to 4 bases, leaving 2 bases not matched to a gene. The CDR3 consists of 15 residues. Germline V gene data show CDR1 as MDHEN and CDR2 as SYDVKM. In nucleotides, the CDR3 is TGTGCCAGCAGTGGACTAGCGGGGGCTTACAATGAGCAGTTCTTC. It is translated as CASSGLAGAYNEQFF.

The chain is built from TRBV5-8 and TRBJ2-1, with TRBD1 identical over 8 bases. Trimming removed 2 bases from V and 4 bases from J; junction bases left unmatched: 5. The CDR3 runs to 15 residues. Germline CDR1 SGHTS, CDR2 YDEGEE. This chain's CDR3 is CASSLSQGAYNEQFF. CDR3 DNA sequence: TGTGCCAGCAGCTTAAGTCAGGGGGCGTACAATGAGCAGTTCTTC.

V usage is TRBV27 and J usage is TRBJ2-5, with 7 bases lining up with TRBD2. The germline V gene has CDR1 MNHEY and CDR2 SMNVEV (reference sequence). The CDR3 sequence is 15 residues long. With 0 bases clipped from V and 5 bases from J, the junction kept 6 bases outside the gene matches. CDR3 nucleotides: TGTGCCAGCAGTTTATCCCCGGGGGGTAGGGAGACCCAGTACTTC. Translated, it gives CASSLSPGGRETQYF.